The following is a T cell receptor beta chain sequence with its context. The data were obtained in a study of control samples from healthy donors and cancer patients. The CDR3 extends over 16 amino acids. With V trimmed by 5 bases and J by 0 bases, 7 bases remained unmatched. Germline V gene sequence: CDR1 SGHTA, CDR2 FQGNSA. TCRdb's table, derived via immunoSEQ multiplex PCR, lists solely in-frame clones and lacks some. The sample records around 250,000 clones, more than 65% being singletons. Source material: PBMCs. The rearrangement joins TRBV7-2 to TRBJ2-3; 8 bases agree with TRBD2. This TCR came from a woman aged 55-75 years with lung cancer. CDR3 loop: CASSPRGGRSTDTQYF. The CDR3 DNA sequence: TGTGCCAGCAGCCCCCGGGGCGGGAGGAGCACAGATACGCAGTATTTT.